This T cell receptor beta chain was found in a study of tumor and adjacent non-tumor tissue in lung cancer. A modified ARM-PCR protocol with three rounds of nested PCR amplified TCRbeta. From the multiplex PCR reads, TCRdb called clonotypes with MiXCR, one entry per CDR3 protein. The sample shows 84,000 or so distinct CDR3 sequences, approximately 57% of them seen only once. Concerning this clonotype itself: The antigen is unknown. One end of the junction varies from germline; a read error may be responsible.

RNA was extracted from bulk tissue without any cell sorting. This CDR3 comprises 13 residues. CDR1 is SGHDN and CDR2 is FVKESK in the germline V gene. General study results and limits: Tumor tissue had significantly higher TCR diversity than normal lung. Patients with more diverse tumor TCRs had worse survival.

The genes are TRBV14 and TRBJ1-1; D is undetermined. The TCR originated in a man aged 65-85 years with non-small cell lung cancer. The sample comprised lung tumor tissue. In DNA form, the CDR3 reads TGTGCCAGAAGCCTGACGTGGCGAACTGAAGTTTTCTTT. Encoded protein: CARSLTWRTEVFF. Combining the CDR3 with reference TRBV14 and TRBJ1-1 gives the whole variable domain EAGVTQFPSHSVIEKGQTVTLRCDPISGHDNLYWYRRVMGKEIKFLLHFVKESKQDESGMPNNRFLAERTGGTYSTLKVQPAELEDSGVYFCARSLTWRTEVFFGQGTRLTVV.